This T cell receptor beta chain was recovered during a study of T cell responses to AZD1222 COVID-19 vaccine. Points on this clone: What it binds is unknown.

TCRdb's copy holds only in-frame clones and misses some; the assay was immunoSEQ multiplex PCR. The table shows approximately 120,000 clones, with about nine tenths occurring only once. The study, taken as a whole, reports: Repertoire collection took place solely once the T cell response had peaked. In the spike-specific TCR repertoire, nearly half reportedly target unmutated variant regions.

V shed 2 bases and J 8 bases; nucleotides not matched to a gene: 7. Germline CDR1 is MNHNS and CDR2 is SASEGT. This CDR3 is built from 15 residues. This clonotype originated in an adult in good health. The sample was peripheral blood, taken on day 0 of AZD1222 vaccination. The chain uses TRBV6-1 and TRBJ2-1; 9 positions agree with TRBD1. CDR3 in amino acids: CASSERGDRVHEQFF. The CDR3 nucleotides are TGTGCCAGCAGTGAAAGGGGGGACAGGGTTCATGAGCAGTTCTTC.